The text below deals with one T cell receptor beta chain. What antigen it recognizes has not been identified. One base away there is no much larger clone; base qualities are not given. This record belongs to a study of blood T cell repertoires in COVID-19 (dated by TCRdb to between 2020 and 2021). Regarding the study in general: Samples covering the acute and convalescent phases of COVID-19 were provided by collaborators in the United States, Italy and Spain. The material from the prospective study consisted of cDNA or gDNA derived from T cells, B-cell-depleted T cells, or PBMCs. The sample metadata nearly always contained a de-identified subject ID, COVID-19 status, age in years and sex. Where HLA class I and class II types were available, the types were taken from metadata supplied by the sample provider, not from assay-based typing. The dataset comprised deeply sampled blood TCRbeta repertoires from subjects exposed to, actively infected with, or recovered from COVID-19. The samples were drawn from two sources: the first 160 participants of the ongoing ImmuneRACE study, and some 1,300 subjects contributed by 6 global collaborators. The repertoires were released in a freely available public database meant as a resource for research on the immune response to SARS-CoV-2.

Findings and caveats that apply to the study as a whole: How much clinical and demographic metadata was included differed by source and by participant, and the metadata was provided uncurated.

V was cut back by 3 bases and J by 2 bases, leaving a gap of 10 bases between them. CDR1 and CDR2 (KGHSH, LQKENI) derive from the germline V gene. The CDR3 spans 14 residues, from the cysteine through the phenylalanine. The CDR3 DNA has 42 bases and is translated from base 1. Another Seattle source contributed samples from volunteer blood donors who had recovered from COVID-19. Each collaborating institution followed its own protocols to collect whole blood in K2EDTA tubes. For TCRbeta analysis, collaborator samples were shipped as frozen whole blood, as isolated PBMCs, or as DNA extracted from either sample type. TCRbeta CDR3 regions were amplified from genomic DNA by means of the immunoSEQ Assay, a bias-controlled multiplex PCR. The original methods were these. Nucleated cell counts per sample were estimated from amplification of reference gene primers within the assay. To quantify the absolute abundance of each unique TCRbeta CDR3 rearrangement, sequence reads were collapsed and filtered. For each sample, productive Simpson clonality was calculated as the square root of Simpson's diversity index over productive rearrangements. Imported from immuneACCESS, the table was reduced by TCRdb to in-frame sequences with V and J called. These copies leave out some clones; in studies compared against another copy, an unresolved V gene accounts for under half, and the cause of the remainder is not known. The D gene and trimming were derived from the DNA, and the V and J assignments and clone size from that table. This sample holds 250,000 or so clones; 85% to 90% were observed only once. Jointly, the top ten make up just under 1% of the sample.

Sequencing was carried out using peripheral blood. This TCR derives from a woman in her 40s who had recovered from COVID-19. The rearranged chain carries TRBV18 and TRBJ1-1, with the D gene too uncertain to name. The CDR3 corresponds to CASSPATSNTEAFF. DNA sequence: TGTGCCAGCTCACCGGCCACAAGTAACACTGAAGCTTTCTTT.